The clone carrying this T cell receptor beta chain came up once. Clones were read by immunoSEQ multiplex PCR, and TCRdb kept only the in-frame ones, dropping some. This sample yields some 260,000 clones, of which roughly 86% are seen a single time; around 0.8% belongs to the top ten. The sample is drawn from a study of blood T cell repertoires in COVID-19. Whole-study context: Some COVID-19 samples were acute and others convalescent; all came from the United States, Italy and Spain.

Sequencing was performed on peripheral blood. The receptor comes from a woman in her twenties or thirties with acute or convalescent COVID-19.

CDR3 in amino acids: CASRRSEAYEQYF. The CDR3 DNA sequence: TGTGCCAGCAGGCGGAGCGAGGCCTACGAGCAGTACTTC. This chain connects TRBV13 to TRBJ2-7; D is unclear. The CDR3 spans 13 residues. V lost 6 bases and J 2 bases, leaving 11 bases between the germline ends. From germline, CDR1 is PRHDT and CDR2 FYEKMQ (reference sequence).